Presented here are 18 T cell receptor beta chains from one specimen sequenced in a study of blood T cell repertoires in COVID-19. Produced via immunoSEQ multiplex PCR; TCRdb's table is partial and in-frame only. Of roughly 68,000 clones in the sample, around 88% were seen once. The sequenced sample was peripheral blood. Every receptor here comes from a woman in her sixties or seventies with acute or convalescent COVID-19.

The J gene is TRBJ1-4, the V gene TRBV9, with TRBD1 matching 10 bases. Unmatched junction bases numbered 4, after V lost 1 base and J lost 4 bases. Germline V gene sequence: CDR1 SGDLS, CDR2 YYNGEE. The CDR3 loop spans 16 amino acids. CDR3 coding DNA: TGTGCCAGCAGCGTAACCGGGACAGGGGTTAATGAAAAACTGTTTTTT. Translated: CASSVTGTGVNEKLFF.

This clone came up a few times. The chain recombines TRBV7-3 with TRBJ1-5; possibly TRBD1 for D (5 bases). The CDR3 runs to 13 residues. Trimming removed 5 bases from V and 2 bases from J, with 7 bases in between. Germline V gene data show CDR1 as SGHTA and CDR2 as FQGTGA. This chain's CDR3 is CASSPGGNQPQHF. CDR3 DNA: TGTGCCAGCAGCCCGGGGGGCAATCAGCCCCAGCATTTT.

This chain links TRBV28 with TRBJ2-2; a weak D match, TRBD2 (5 bases). Germline V gene data show CDR1 as MDHEN and CDR2 as SYDVKM. Between the trimmed V and J ends, which lost 2 bases and 3 bases, there was a span of 10 bases. This CDR3 comprises 15 residues. The CDR3 sequence: CASSLSVGDTGELFF. The DNA for the CDR3 is TGTGCCAGCAGTTTAAGCGTGGGAGACACCGGGGAGCTGTTTTTT.

The gene calls are TRBV18 and TRBJ1-1; 7 bases are shared with TRBD1. This CDR3 comprises 15 residues. Per germline, CDR1 KGHSH and CDR2 LQKENI. Germline trimming cut 2 bases from V and 7 bases from J; bases unmatched to any gene: 10. The CDR3 region is CASSPTGTASFEAFF. The CDR3 nucleotides are TGTGCCAGCTCACCAACCGGGACAGCATCTTTTGAAGCTTTCTTT.

This clone is a singleton in its sample. The chain is built from TRBV5-4 and TRBJ1-5; D is possibly TRBD1 (5 bases). The germline V gene encodes CDR1 SGHNT and CDR2 YYREEE (reference sequence). V was cut by 0 bases and J by 6 bases, with 13 bases left in between. The CDR3 is 15 amino acids. CDR3 nucleotide sequence: TGTGCCAGCAGCTTGGGTAGGGACTCTGGTCAGCCCCAGCATTTT. Its translation: CASSLGRDSGQPQHF.

CDR3 sequence (DNA): TGTGCCAGCAGTGCCCCTCACAGTGAAGCTTTCTTT. It yields the protein CASSAPHSEAFF. The chain couples TRBV28 to TRBJ1-1; D call uncertain. Germline values: CDR1 MDHEN, CDR2 SYDVKM. The length of the CDR3 is 12 residues. Deletions cut 5 bases from V and 7 bases from J, with 11 bases between.

This clone occurred once. The rearrangement uses TRBV6-5 and TRBJ2-5; 9 bases align to TRBD2. From germline, CDR1 is MNHEY and CDR2 SVGAGI. The V gene end was trimmed by 8 bases and the J gene end by 1 base; junction bases not matched to a gene: 5. The CDR3 length is 14 residues. The CDR3 spells CASRPGLAQETQYF. CDR3 coding DNA: TGTGCCAGCCGTCCGGGACTAGCCCAAGAGACCCAGTACTTC.

This sequence joins TRBV5-1 and TRBJ1-2; TRBD1 might be the D (5 bases). The germline V gene encodes CDR1 SGHRS and CDR2 YFSETQ. The CDR3 is 15 amino acids. The V end lost 0 bases, the J end lost 4 bases, and 13 bases lay between the germline ends. CDR3 nucleotide sequence: TGCGCCAGCAGCTTGGTTGGCAGGGCCATCTATGGCTACACCTTC. Translated: CASSLVGRAIYGYTF.

This chain links TRBV25-1 with TRBJ1-3; D call uncertain. This CDR3 spans 12 amino acids. Per germline, CDR1 MGHDK and CDR2 SYGVNS. Trimming took 2 bases from V and 4 from J, leaving 3 bases between them. Written as DNA, the CDR3 is TGTGCCAGCAGTGAACAGGGAAACACCATATATTTT. Translating it yields CASSEQGNTIYF.

This rearrangement joins TRBV5-4 to TRBJ2-1; D might be TRBD2 (6 bases). Trimming took 4 bases from V and 14 from J, leaving 19 bases between them. There are 13 residues in the CDR3. Germline values: CDR1 SGHNT, CDR2 YYREEE (reference sequence). The CDR3 here is CASSGGTVTRKFF. CDR3 DNA sequence: TGTGCCAGCAGCGGGGGGACGGTGACGAGGAAGTTCTTC.

For this clone: This CDR3 is also generated by other DNA sequences in the sample. The chain has TRBV4-2 and TRBJ2-5, with TRBD1 matching over 8 bases. Per the germline V gene, CDR1 is LGHNA and CDR2 is YNFKEQ. The V and J ends lost 4 bases and 5 bases, in that order; junction bases with no gene match: 9. This CDR3 spans 15 amino acids. The chain's CDR3 is CASSPSDRAGETQYF. CDR3 sequence (DNA): TGTGCCAGCAGCCCGTCGGACAGGGCTGGGGAGACCCAGTACTTC.

This chain joins TRBV7-8 and TRBJ1-2; the D gene is possibly TRBD1 (5 bases). There are 13 residues in the CDR3. Trimming took 3 bases from V and 8 from J, leaving 13 bases between them. CDR1 is SGHVS, CDR2 FQNEAQ, per germline. CDR3 nucleotide sequence: TGTGCCAGCAGCTTTCCAGGGTCGGACGGCTACACCTTC. Encoded protein: CASSFPGSDGYTF. The full variable domain, in which reference TRBV7-8 and TRBJ1-2 provide the parts outside the CDR3, is GAGVSQSPRYKVAKRGQDVALRCDPISGHVSLFWYQQALGQGPEFLTYFQNEAQLDKSGLPSDRFFAERPEGSVSTLKIQRTQQEDSAVYLCASSFPGSDGYTFGSGTRLTVV.

This chain uses TRBV28 with TRBJ2-7; D is possibly TRBD1 (6 bases). V shed 5 bases and J shed 3 bases, with 14 bases lying between them. Germline V gives CDR1 MDHEN, CDR2 SYDVKM. The CDR3 extends over 14 amino acids. In nucleotides, the CDR3 is TGTGCCAGCAGTCCGGTCGACAGGAACTACGAGCAGTACTTC. As protein: CASSPVDRNYEQYF.

The CDR3 reads CASSAVTSRQTEAFF. CDR3 DNA sequence: TGTGCCAGCAGCGCGGTAACGTCTAGGCAGACCGAAGCTTTCTTT. This chain connects TRBV9 to TRBJ1-1; D remains ambiguous. The CDR3 is 15 residues long. In germline, CDR1 is SGDLS, CDR2 YYNGEE. V gave up 3 bases and J gave up 8 bases, with 20 bases separating them.

The rearrangement links TRBV2 to TRBJ2-1; tentative D call: TRBD2 (6 bases). The germline V gene encodes CDR1 SNHLY and CDR2 FYNNEI. Trimming took off 4 bases at V and 8 bases at J, with 9 bases between the two ends. This CDR3 has 12 residues. DNA of the CDR3: TGTGCCAGCAGTGGGGGACTGGATGAGCAGTTCTTC. This codes for CASSGGLDEQFF.

The rearrangement joins TRBV6-5 to TRBJ2-7; 9 bases align to TRBD1. CDR1 MNHEY and CDR2 SVGAGI come from the germline V gene. The CDR3 runs 16 residues. J gave up 5 bases and V 2 bases, and 10 bases lay outside the gene matches. CDR3 DNA: TGTGCCAGCAGTTACGACTCCGGGACAGGGAGTGACGAGCAGTACTTC. Translated, it gives CASSYDSGTGSDEQYF.

The chain employs TRBV3-1 (or the pseudogene TRBV3-2) and TRBJ1-1; TRBD1 might be the D (5 bases). The V gene's germline CDR1 is LGHDT and CDR2 YNNKEL (reference sequence). This CDR3 has 16 amino acids. Trimming shortened V by 3 bases and J by 4 bases, and 18 bases separated the two germline ends. The CDR3 DNA reads as TGTGCCAGCAGCCAGGGGACGGGAGATTTGGGCACTGAAGCTTTCTTT. Its translation is CASSQGTGDLGTEAFF.

V is TRBV12-3 or TRBV12-4 and J is TRBJ1-1, with D perhaps matching TRBD1 (5 bases). This CDR3 contains 13 residues. The V and J ends lost 3 bases and 7 bases respectively, with 12 bases between them. This chain's CDR3 is CASSFLRGGEAFF. The CDR3 DNA sequence: TGTGCCAGCAGTTTCTTAAGGGGAGGTGAAGCTTTCTTT.